The 26 T cell receptor beta chains presented below share a single source sample, sequenced in a study of cytomegalovirus exposure and HLA in healthy donors (dated by TCRdb to 2016 to 2017). The library came from the immunoSEQ multiplex PCR assay. A mixture of 60 forward primers for TCR Vbeta segments and 13 reverse primers for TCR Jbeta segments was used in the multiplex PCR. This immuneACCESS table, as held by TCRdb, lists in-frame sequences with V and J called but not all clones. Of the missing ones, under half trace to an unresolved V gene in checked studies; the others have no known cause. The sample table contains roughly 160,000 clones; only one count was recorded for roughly 76% of them. The leading ten clones occupy around 2.3% of the sample. The sample taken for sequencing was PBMCs. Receptor source: a male donor in good health and CMV-seronegative.

This clone was recorded only once. The chain is built from TRBV10-2 and TRBJ1-1; 11 bases fit TRBD1. The CDR3 is 16 amino acids. The V gene end was trimmed by 10 bases and the J gene end by 4 bases; junction bases not matched to a gene: 14. CDR1 and CDR2 from the germline V gene are WSHSY and SAAADI. The CDR3 spells CATRSSGTGGSTEAFF. In DNA form, the CDR3 reads TGCGCCACCCGAAGCTCCGGGACAGGGGGAAGCACTGAAGCTTTCTTT.

CDR3 residues: CASRVSGSDTQYF. The CDR3 nucleotides are TGTGCCAGCAGGGTCAGCGGCTCAGATACGCAGTATTTT. V is TRBV25-1 and J is TRBJ2-3; D possibly corresponds to TRBD2 (5 bases). Germline loops: CDR1 MGHDK, CDR2 SYGVNS. This CDR3 spans 13 amino acids. V lost 6 bases and J 4 bases, leaving 11 bases between the germline ends.

This chain uses TRBV9 with TRBJ2-3, with 7 bases that match TRBD2. V gave up 0 bases and J gave up 0 bases; unmatched junction bases: 7. CDR1 is SGDLS and CDR2 is YYNGEE in the germline V gene. The CDR3 runs to 17 residues. The CDR3 sequence is CASSVGSSGVSTDTQYF. Here the CDR3 DNA reads TGTGCCAGCAGCGTAGGATCCAGCGGGGTTAGCACAGATACGCAGTATTTT.

This sequence joins TRBV7-9 and TRBJ2-2, with 10 bases lining up with TRBD2. The CDR3 length is 15 residues. Per germline, CDR1 SEHNR and CDR2 FQNEAQ (reference sequence). J was trimmed by 7 bases and V by 5 bases; bases with no gene match: 7. Here the CDR3 DNA reads TGTGCCAGCAGCCTACAGCGGGGGGGGCACGGGGAGCTGTTTTTT. Translation: CASSLQRGGHGELFF.

The rearrangement links TRBV19 to TRBJ1-3, with D uncertain. Trimming took 1 base from V and 2 from J, leaving 9 bases between them. CDR1 LNHDA and CDR2 SQIVND come from the germline V gene (reference sequence). The CDR3 runs to 15 residues. The DNA for the CDR3 is TGTGCCAGTAGTATAGCTACGCAAGCTGGAAACACCATATATTTT. Its translation: CASSIATQAGNTIYF.

The V gene is TRBV10-3, the J gene TRBJ2-5, with 7 nucleotides matching TRBD1. This CDR3 contains 13 residues. The V segment lost 7 bases and the J segment 3 bases; nucleotides outside the gene matches: 5. Germline CDR1 and CDR2: ENHRY and SYGVKD. CDR3 sequence (DNA): TGTGCCATCACCAGGGGGAGAGAAGAGACCCAGTACTTC. This encodes CAITRGREETQYF.

This chain uses TRBV7-9 with TRBJ1-5; D remains ambiguous. The CDR3 has 15 residues. Germline lookup yields CDR1 SEHNR and CDR2 FQNEAQ (reference sequence). Trimming took 5 bases from V and 3 from J, leaving 14 bases between them. The CDR3 bases are TGTGCCAGCAGCCCCGCCTTGGGCGCCAATCAGCCCCAGCATTTT. This gives the protein CASSPALGANQPQHF.

This chain connects TRBV30 to TRBJ1-4; 9 nucleotides match TRBD1. The CDR3 is made up of 15 amino acids. Trimming removed 2 bases from V and 6 bases from J; junction bases left unmatched: 7. The germline gives CDR1 GTSNPN, CDR2 SVGIG (reference sequence). CDR3 nucleotides: TGTGCCTGGAGTCCCGGACAGGGGAGACATGAAAAACTGTTTTTT. It yields the protein CAWSPGQGRHEKLFF.

This clone occurred a few times. The chain employs TRBV18 and TRBJ2-5; 7 bases map to TRBD2. Germline V gene data show CDR1 as KGHSH and CDR2 as LQKENI. This CDR3 has 14 residues. J lost 5 bases, V lost 1 base, and 4 bases had no gene match. Written as DNA, the CDR3 is TGTGCCAGCTCACCACGGAGCGGGACCGAGACCCAGTACTTC. It translates to CASSPRSGTETQYF.

The V gene is TRBV7-2, the J gene TRBJ2-7; D possibly corresponds to TRBD2 (5 bases). V lost 5 bases and J 1 base, leaving 12 bases between the germline ends. The CDR3 is 14 amino acids. Looked up from germline, CDR1 is SGHTA and CDR2 is FQGNSA. Here the CDR3 DNA reads TGTGCCAGCAGCCCCGCCGGGGTGTCCTACGAGCAGTACTTC. This translates into CASSPAGVSYEQYF.

The chain carries TRBV6-1 and TRBJ2-7; 8 bases fit TRBD1. V shed 3 bases and J 4 bases; nucleotides not matched to a gene: 8. The CDR3 contains 15 residues. CDR1 MNHNS and CDR2 SASEGT come from the germline V gene. The CDR3 DNA is TGTGCCAGCAGTGAGGGGACAGGAAGGGGGTACGAGCAGTACTTC. Translated, it gives CASSEGTGRGYEQYF.

This chain's CDR3 is CASSLDSLGGTEAFF. The CDR3 DNA reads TGTGCCAGCAGCTTGGATTCCCTAGGAGGGACTGAAGCTTTCTTT. The V call is TRBV5-4, the J call TRBJ1-1; D gene ambiguous. The CDR3 runs 15 residues. The germline CDR1 and CDR2 sequences are SGHNT and YYREEE (reference sequence). Between the trimmed V and J ends, which lost 0 bases and 5 bases, there was a span of 14 bases.

This chain joins TRBV12-5 and TRBJ1-1; TRBD1 is a possible D gene (5 bases). Trimming stripped 5 bases from V and 3 bases from J, with 13 bases between. The CDR3 length is 14 residues. Germline V gene lookup returns CDR1 LGHNT and CDR2 FRNRAP. The CDR3 DNA follows: TGTGCTAGTGGTCCCTCGGGGGGGGACACTGAAGCTTTCTTT. Its translation is CASGPSGGDTEAFF.

V gene TRBV7-2 combines with J gene TRBJ2-7; TRBD2 is a possible D gene (5 bases). The V end lost 5 bases, the J end lost 6 bases, and 11 bases lay between the germline ends. This CDR3 comprises 12 residues. Germline-derived CDR1 and CDR2 are SGHTA and FQGNSA. The DNA of the CDR3 is TGTGCCAGCAGCGCTCGACGGGGCGAGCAGTACTTC. This sequence encodes CASSARRGEQYF.

The chain uses TRBV7-8 and TRBJ2-3, with no clear D. Trimming left V 5 bases short and J 5 bases short, with 8 bases between. The germline V gene has CDR1 SGHVS and CDR2 FQNEAQ. CDR3 length: 12 amino acids. CDR3 protein: CASSLYRDTQYF. The CDR3 DNA reads as TGTGCCAGCAGCCTATACAGAGATACGCAGTATTTT.

This chain links TRBV6-1 with TRBJ1-5; unclear D gene. The V end lost 1 base, the J end lost 5 bases, and 18 bases lay between the germline ends. The CDR3 extends over 17 amino acids. Germline values: CDR1 MNHNS, CDR2 SASEGT. This CDR3 reads CASSEGLFDGTYQPQHF. As DNA, the CDR3 is TGTGCCAGCAGTGAAGGACTGTTTGACGGAACTTATCAGCCCCAGCATTTT.

The rearrangement uses TRBV5-1 and TRBJ1-5; D remains ambiguous. The V gene's germline CDR1 is SGHRS and CDR2 YFSETQ. The CDR3 sequence is 15 residues long. V lost 0 bases and J lost 3, with 10 bases in between. This CDR3 reads CASSLGVGSNQPQHF. For the CDR3, the DNA is TGCGCCAGCAGCTTGGGGGTGGGCTCCAATCAGCCCCAGCATTTT.

The chain couples TRBV7-9 to TRBJ2-1; 8 bases match TRBD2. Germline V lookup: CDR1 SEHNR, CDR2 FQNEAQ (reference sequence). The CDR3 runs to 18 residues. V gave up 5 bases and J gave up 8 bases; unmatched junction bases: 20. CDR3: CASSIPGERGREGDEQFF. The DNA of the CDR3 is TGTGCCAGCAGCATTCCCGGGGAGCGGGGGCGAGAAGGGGATGAGCAGTTCTTC. The entire variable domain, with the rest obtained from reference TRBV7-9 and TRBJ2-1, is as follows: DTGVSQNPRHKITKRGQNVTFRCDPISEHNRLYWYRQTLGQGPEFLTYFQNEAQLEKSRLLSDRFSAERPKGSFSTLEIQRTEQGDSAMYLCASSIPGERGREGDEQFFGPGTRLTVL.

The CDR3 protein is CATRGAVYEQYF. Here the CDR3 DNA reads TGTGCCACCAGGGGGGCAGTCTACGAGCAGTACTTC. The gene calls are TRBV6-1 and TRBJ2-7; possible D gene TRBD1, 7 bases. V was shortened by 10 bases and J by 3 bases, with 13 bases between the two germline ends. Per germline, CDR1 MNHNS and CDR2 SASEGT. This CDR3 spans 12 amino acids.

The chain combines TRBV6-5 with TRBJ1-2, with TRBD1 identical over 7 bases. The V segment lost 1 base and the J segment 2 bases; nucleotides outside the gene matches: 7. Germline lookup yields CDR1 MNHEY and CDR2 SVGAGI. The CDR3 totals 16 residues. CDR3 nucleotides: TGTGCCAGCAGTTACTTCGGGGCGGGACAGAACTATGGCTACACCTTC. As protein: CASSYFGAGQNYGYTF.

This clone has only a few counts. This chain links TRBV6-5 with TRBJ1-5; 8 bases agree with TRBD1. V lost 5 bases and J lost 6; bases outside the gene matches: 9. Germline CDR1 and CDR2: MNHEY and SVGAGI. The CDR3 runs 15 residues. The DNA for the CDR3 is TGTGCCAGCAGTCACCAGGGGGCGCCCGGTCAGCCCCAGCATTTT. Amino acids: CASSHQGAPGQPQHF.

A word on this clone: This specimen includes other DNA sequences encoding the same CDR3. The chain joins TRBV19 to TRBJ1-5; 10 nucleotides agree with TRBD1. Germline loops: CDR1 LNHDA, CDR2 SQIVND (reference sequence). The CDR3 covers 14 residues. The J segment lost 2 bases and the V segment lost 5 bases, leaving 0 bases of the junction unmatched. CDR3 sequence: CASSGTGGNQPQHF. CDR3 coding DNA: TGTGCCAGTAGTGGGACAGGGGGCAATCAGCCCCAGCATTTT.

The chain uses TRBV18 and TRBJ1-5; tentatively, D is TRBD1 (6 bases). The CDR3 extends over 17 amino acids. V was clipped by 3 bases and J by 0 bases, with 15 bases between them. CDR1 and CDR2 (germline): KGHSH, LQKENI. CDR3 residues: CASSPISPGASNQPQHF. In DNA, the CDR3 is TGTGCCAGCTCACCTATCTCCCCAGGGGCTAGCAATCAGCCCCAGCATTTT.

This chain uses TRBV7-2 with TRBJ1-1, with 9 positions matching TRBD1. Germline values: CDR1 SGHTA, CDR2 FQGNSA. Trimming removed 5 bases from V and 3 bases from J; junction bases left unmatched: 1. CDR3 length: 13 residues. CDR3 region: CASSRDRDTEAFF. The CDR3 nucleotides are TGTGCCAGCAGCCGGGACAGGGACACTGAAGCTTTCTTT.

The gene calls are TRBV6-5 and TRBJ2-1; a possible D gene is TRBD2 (6 bases). CDR3 size: 14 residues. Germline assignment: CDR1 MNHEY and CDR2 SVGAGI. The V gene lost 6 bases and the J gene lost 7 bases, with 16 bases spanning the gap. CDR3 sequence (DNA): TGTGCCAGCAGAGACCGGACTACGGCAAATGAGCAGTTCTTC. Translation: CASRDRTTANEQFF.

The rearrangement joins TRBV5-1 to TRBJ2-6; D is uncertain. The CDR3 has 15 residues. Trimming cost V 4 bases and J 0 bases, with 8 bases left between them. In germline, CDR1 is SGHRS, CDR2 YFSETQ. CDR3 nucleotide sequence: TGCGCCAGCAGCCATGAGAGCTCTGGGGCCAACGTCCTGACTTTC. Its translation: CASSHESSGANVLTF.